The clone carrying this T cell receptor (beta chain) was observed a few times. Its antigen is unknown. This record belongs to a study of T-cell memory formation after mild COVID-19. The V and J ends lost 0 bases and 3 bases, in that order; junction bases with no gene match: 22. Germline V lookup: CDR1 DFQATT, CDR2 SNEGSKA (reference sequence). CDR3 length: 22 residues. MiXCR, run by TCRdb on the 5' RACE reads, gives a single entry per CDR3 protein. The sample yields about 90,000 distinct CDR3 sequences, less than 15% seen once. Findings of the study overall: Later expanders leaned CD4+, whereas day 15 to 85 contracting clones were balanced CD4/CD8.

The sequenced sample consisted of PBMCs or a T cell subset sorted from them (not recorded which). The clonotype was recovered from an adult woman who had mild COVID-19 (a few samples of this study predate the infection). Cell type and time point are not known. This chain links TRBV20-1 with TRBJ2-2; 10 nucleotides line up with TRBD1. DNA for the CDR3: TGCAGTGCTAGAGATGTTATCTTGTCGGGACAGGGGTTAAGTAGGTACACCGGGGAGCTGTTTTTT. Its protein is CSARDVILSGQGLSRYTGELFF.